These T cell receptor beta chains were read from a single sample in a study of regulatory T cells in long-lasting Graves disease. TCRdb redid the calling of the multiplex PCR reads with MiXCR, one entry per CDR3 protein. The data show under 250,000 distinct CDR3 sequences, 20% seen once. Here the sequenced sample was peripheral blood mononuclear cells (PBMCs), taken at new diagnosis, from a patient treated with antithyroid drugs. The source is a female donor with Graves disease. Each CDR3 is given with its conserved first and last residue. A D gene is named only where the DNA matches it firmly. The size field is filled for only some rows; it gives once, few, many or a size class.

d_call	clone_size	v_call	j_call	cdr3_nt	cdr3_aa
.	many	TRBV14	TRBJ2-1	TGTGCCAGCAGCCAAGAGCGGGTATTCAATGAGCAGTTCTTC	CASSQERVFNEQFF
.	many	TRBV6-5	TRBJ1-1	TGTGCCAGCAGTTACAGAGGGTACACTGAAGCTTTCTTT	CASSYRGYTEAFF
.	many	TRBV7-9	TRBJ2-6	TGTGCCAGCAGCACCTCTGGGGCCAACGTCCTGACTTTC	CASSTSGANVLTF
.	many	TRBV18	TRBJ1-1	TGTGCCAGCTCACAAGACGGTGACACTGAAGCTTTCTTT	CASSQDGDTEAFF
TRBD2	.	TRBV6-1	TRBJ2-7	TGTGCCAGCAGAGTAGCGGGATCCTACGAGCAGTACTTC	CASRVAGSYEQYF
TRBD1	.	TRBV12-5	TRBJ1-5	TGTGCCTCTGACGGGGACAGGGTCGGGCAGCCCCAGCATTTT	CASDGDRVGQPQHF
.	many	TRBV7-9	TRBJ1-1	TGTGCCAGCAGCTTGCTGGGGCAGATGAACACTGAAGCTTTCTTT	CASSLLGQMNTEAFF
TRBD1	few	TRBV19	TRBJ1-5	TGTGCCAGTAGTTGGGACAGCAGTATAGGCAATCAGCCCCAGCATTTT	CASSWDSSIGNQPQHF
.	many	TRBV3-2	TRBJ2-2	TGTGCCAGCAGCCAAGAATCTAGCGGGAAAGTCGACACCGGGGAGCTGTTTTTT	CASSQESSGKVDTGELFF
TRBD2	many	TRBV2	TRBJ2-5	TGTGCCAGCAGGACTAGCGGGGGGGCCGGGGAGACCCAGTACTTC	CASRTSGGAGETQYF
TRBD1	few	TRBV4-2	TRBJ1-2	TGTGCCAGCAGAGACAGGGGGCTAGATGGCTACACCTTC	CASRDRGLDGYTF
.	many	TRBV7-3	TRBJ2-7	TGTGCCAGCAGCTTAGCTGACGGGACCACCTACGAGCAGTACTTC	CASSLADGTTYEQYF
.	.	TRBV4-2	TRBJ2-1	TGTGCCAGCAGCCCGGGGCTTGTCTACAATGAGCAGTTCTTC	CASSPGLVYNEQFF
.	.	TRBV5-6	TRBJ2-7	TGTGCCAGCAGCTTGCAGGCTGACGAGCAGTACTTC	CASSLQADEQYF
.	many	TRBV2	TRBJ2-5	TGTGCCACCGGACAGAACCAAGAGACCCAGTACTTC	CATGQNQETQYF
.	many	TRBV24-1	TRBJ2-3	TGTGCCACCAGTGAGGGCGGAGACTCTACGCAGTATTTT	CATSEGGDSTQYF
.	few	TRBV30	TRBJ2-3	TGTGCCTGGAGTGGAGGAAATACGCAGTATTTT	CAWSGGNTQYF
.	many	TRBV20-1	TRBJ2-7	TGCAGTGGCCGACAGGCAAGCTCCTACGAGCAGTACTTC	CSGRQASSYEQYF
.	many	TRBV2	TRBJ1-5	TGTGCCAGCAGTGATCGGGCCTTTAGCAATCAGCCCCAGCATTTT	CASSDRAFSNQPQHF
.	many	TRBV7-2	TRBJ1-1	TGTGCCAGCAAGGGGACGGGGAACACTGAAGCTTTCTTT	CASKGTGNTEAFF
TRBD2	.	TRBV24-1	TRBJ2-1	TGTGCCACCAGTGATACTAGCGGGGATTACAATGAGCAGTTCTTC	CATSDTSGDYNEQFF
TRBD2	many	TRBV3-1	TRBJ2-4	TGTGCCAGCAGCCCCGGGACTAGCGGGATGATCGCCAAAAACATTCAGTACTTC	CASSPGTSGMIAKNIQYF
.	many	TRBV10-2	TRBJ2-1	TGCGCCAGCAGGAATAGCAGACAGGCCGTCAATGAGCAGTTCTTC	CASRNSRQAVNEQFF
.	.	TRBV6-1	TRBJ2-3	TGTGCCAGCAGAACGTGGAGCACAGATACGCAGTATTTT	CASRTWSTDTQYF
.	many	TRBV6-5	TRBJ2-7	TGTGCCAGCAGTTCAGCGTTATCCTACGAGCAGTACTTC	CASSSALSYEQYF
TRBD1	.	TRBV7-3	TRBJ2-7	TGTGCCAGCAGCGAGGACAGGGGAACCTACGAGCAGTACTTC	CASSEDRGTYEQYF
.	many	TRBV20-1	TRBJ1-2	TGCAGTGCTGCGACTAACCAGGGCGGCTATGGCTACACCTTC	CSAATNQGGYGYTF
.	few	TRBV13	TRBJ2-3	TGTGCCAGCAGCCATGGTCGGGGGGCGAGGACAGATACGCAGTATTTT	CASSHGRGARTDTQYF
TRBD1	.	TRBV2	TRBJ2-1	TGTGCCAGAAGCGGGACAGGGGAAGACAATGAGCAGTTCTTC	CARSGTGEDNEQFF
.	many	TRBV29-1	TRBJ2-3	TGCAGCGTATCCCGGGTCAGGAGGGCGAGAGATACGCAGTATTTT	CSVSRVRRARDTQYF
.	many	TRBV30	TRBJ2-2	TGTGCCTGGAGTGTGTCGGACACCGGGGAGCTGTTTTTT	CAWSVSDTGELFF
.	many	TRBV27	TRBJ1-2	TGTGCCAGCACTGAAAGGGAGGGGTATGGCTACACCTTC	CASTEREGYGYTF
.	few	TRBV19	TRBJ1-5	TGTGCCAGTAGTATAGCGGACGGTCAGCCCCAGCATTTT	CASSIADGQPQHF
TRBD2	many	TRBV5-4	TRBJ2-3	TGTGCCAGCAGCTTGGGCACCCCTAGCGGCCATTACACAGATACGCAGTATTTT	CASSLGTPSGHYTDTQYF
.	.	TRBV7-2	TRBJ2-5	TGTGCCAGCAGCTTAGTTAGCGGCGGGCAAGAGACCCAGTACTTC	CASSLVSGGQETQYF
TRBD1	.	TRBV5-1	TRBJ2-4	TGTGCCAGCAGCTTAGCCCAGGGACAGGGGGCCAAAAACATTCAGTACTTC	CASSLAQGQGAKNIQYF
.	many	TRBV11-3	TRBJ2-1	TGTGCCAGCAGTGACAGTTACTCCTACAATGAGCAGTTCTTC	CASSDSYSYNEQFF
.	many	TRBV7-9	TRBJ1-1	TGTGCCAGCAGCTGGCAGACAAACACTGAAGCTTTCTTT	CASSWQTNTEAFF
TRBD1	many	TRBV5-1	TRBJ2-4	TGCGCCAGCAGCTTTCCCGGGACAGGGGACAAAAACATTCAGTACTTC	CASSFPGTGDKNIQYF
.	many	TRBV11-2	TRBJ2-2	TGTGCCAGCAGCGCCGTGGCGGAGGGGCGAGGGGAGCTGTTTTTT	CASSAVAEGRGELFF
TRBD2	many	TRBV7-2	TRBJ2-1	TGTGCCAGCAGCACCCGACTAGCGGGGGGTAGAAATGAGCAGTTCTTC	CASSTRLAGGRNEQFF
TRBD2	many	TRBV2	TRBJ2-7	TGTGCCAGCAGGGTCGATAGCGGGGGGGCCTACGAGCAGTACTTC	CASRVDSGGAYEQYF
.	.	TRBV30	TRBJ1-3	TGTGCCTGCAAATTCTCTGGAGACACCATATATTTT	CACKFSGDTIYF
.	.	TRBV29-1	TRBJ2-1	TGCAGCGTGGCCGGGGGCGGGATAATCGATGAGCAGTTCTTC	CSVAGGGIIDEQFF
.	many	TRBV7-2	TRBJ1-2	TGTGCCAGCAGCCCGCCCGTCTGGGGGGACGATGGCTACACCTTC	CASSPPVWGDDGYTF
TRBD1	.	TRBV2	TRBJ2-5	TGTGCCAGGGGACAGGGGGAGGAGAGAGAGACCCAGTACTTC	CARGQGEERETQYF
TRBD1	many	TRBV6-1	TRBJ2-2	TGTGCCAGCAGTACCCGACAGGGAACCGGGGAGCTGTTTTTT	CASSTRQGTGELFF
.	many	TRBV7-3	TRBJ2-1	TGTGCCAGCAGCTCCGGGACGTTCTACAATGAGCAGTTCTTC	CASSSGTFYNEQFF
TRBD2	.	TRBV27	TRBJ2-2	TGTGCCAGCAGTTTATCGATGCGGGGGGCGAACACCGGGGAGCTGTTTTTT	CASSLSMRGANTGELFF
TRBD1	.	TRBV25-1	TRBJ1-1	TGTGCCAGCAGTGACCCTCAGGGGGGGGCCTTCGAAGCTTTCTTT	CASSDPQGGAFEAFF
TRBD1	few	TRBV25-1	TRBJ2-5	TGTGCCAGCACGCTTCCGGGACAGGGGGGGACCCAGTACTTC	CASTLPGQGGTQYF
TRBD2	.	TRBV7-2	TRBJ2-5	TGTGCCAGCAGCAGAACTGGGACTAGCGTTGAGACCCAGTACTTC	CASSRTGTSVETQYF
.	few	TRBV7-2	TRBJ2-1	TGTGCCAGCAGCTTAGCGTACAGTGAGCAGTTCTTC	CASSLAYSEQFF
.	many	TRBV2	TRBJ1-1	TGTGCCAGCATGATGGTTGGGGGTCTGTCTGAAGCTTTCTTT	CASMMVGGLSEAFF